This T cell receptor (beta chain) stems from a study of radiation and T cells in renal cell carcinoma. Time point noted: blood 2 weeks post-SBRT. Treatment: 15 Gy SBRT to primary tumor, nephrectomy 4 weeks later. Germline V gives CDR1 SGHTA, CDR2 FQGTGA. This CDR3 has 17 residues. With V trimmed by 3 bases and J by 6 bases, 17 bases remained unmatched. This clone has a single count. The antigen remains unidentified. Points from the study as a whole: Baseline intratumoral clonotype presence is unknown without pretreatment biopsies. From baseline, blood top tumor clonotypes peaked at 2 weeks post-radiation.

Libraries were prepared by immunoSEQ multiplex PCR; TCRdb keeps only in-frame clonotypes and omits some of them. This table holds some 120,000 clones, 88% found once. This TCR derives from a woman aged 70-85 years with renal cell carcinoma. The sample consisted of blood, taken from a patient whose treatment included radiotherapy and nephrectomy. This rearrangement joins TRBV7-3 to TRBJ2-7; TRBD2 matches 7 bases. The CDR3: CASSFLPSGLSVIEQYF. Written as DNA, the CDR3 is TGTGCCAGCAGCTTCCTCCCGTCGGGACTATCGGTTATCGAGCAGTACTTC. Filled out from reference TRBV7-3 and TRBJ2-7, the complete variable domain reads GAGVSQTPSNKVTEKGKYVELRCDPISGHTALYWYRQSLGQGPEFLIYFQGTGAADDSGLPNDRFFAVRPEGSVSTLKIQRTERGDSAVYLCASSFLPSGLSVIEQYFGPGTRLTVT.